This T cell receptor (beta chain) derives from a study of blood T cell repertoires in COVID-19. Overall study: Collection of acute and convalescent COVID-19 samples took place in the United States, Italy and Spain. PBMCs, B-cell-depleted T cells, or T cells were the source of the cDNA or gDNA that made up the material.

Original data processing: Reference gene primer amplification gave nucleated cell count estimates. Assay used: immunoSEQ multiplex PCR; TCRdb lists only in-frame clones, some missing. V, J and clone size are taken as reported in that table, and D and trimming were inferred from the DNA itself. The sample records over 200,000 clones, approximately 88% being singletons. This CDR3 comprises 16 residues. Germline V gene sequence: CDR1 DFQATT, CDR2 SNEGSKA (reference sequence). Trimming removed 3 bases from V and 2 bases from J; junction bases left unmatched: 10. What was sequenced was peripheral blood. The chain uses TRBV20-1 and TRBJ2-5, with TRBD2 matching 9 bases. The source of this sequence is a man in his forties or fifties with acute or convalescent COVID-19. The CDR3 DNA is TGCAGTGCTAGTATCCCTACGACTAGCGGTCAAGAGACCCAGTACTTC. As protein: CSASIPTTSGQETQYF.